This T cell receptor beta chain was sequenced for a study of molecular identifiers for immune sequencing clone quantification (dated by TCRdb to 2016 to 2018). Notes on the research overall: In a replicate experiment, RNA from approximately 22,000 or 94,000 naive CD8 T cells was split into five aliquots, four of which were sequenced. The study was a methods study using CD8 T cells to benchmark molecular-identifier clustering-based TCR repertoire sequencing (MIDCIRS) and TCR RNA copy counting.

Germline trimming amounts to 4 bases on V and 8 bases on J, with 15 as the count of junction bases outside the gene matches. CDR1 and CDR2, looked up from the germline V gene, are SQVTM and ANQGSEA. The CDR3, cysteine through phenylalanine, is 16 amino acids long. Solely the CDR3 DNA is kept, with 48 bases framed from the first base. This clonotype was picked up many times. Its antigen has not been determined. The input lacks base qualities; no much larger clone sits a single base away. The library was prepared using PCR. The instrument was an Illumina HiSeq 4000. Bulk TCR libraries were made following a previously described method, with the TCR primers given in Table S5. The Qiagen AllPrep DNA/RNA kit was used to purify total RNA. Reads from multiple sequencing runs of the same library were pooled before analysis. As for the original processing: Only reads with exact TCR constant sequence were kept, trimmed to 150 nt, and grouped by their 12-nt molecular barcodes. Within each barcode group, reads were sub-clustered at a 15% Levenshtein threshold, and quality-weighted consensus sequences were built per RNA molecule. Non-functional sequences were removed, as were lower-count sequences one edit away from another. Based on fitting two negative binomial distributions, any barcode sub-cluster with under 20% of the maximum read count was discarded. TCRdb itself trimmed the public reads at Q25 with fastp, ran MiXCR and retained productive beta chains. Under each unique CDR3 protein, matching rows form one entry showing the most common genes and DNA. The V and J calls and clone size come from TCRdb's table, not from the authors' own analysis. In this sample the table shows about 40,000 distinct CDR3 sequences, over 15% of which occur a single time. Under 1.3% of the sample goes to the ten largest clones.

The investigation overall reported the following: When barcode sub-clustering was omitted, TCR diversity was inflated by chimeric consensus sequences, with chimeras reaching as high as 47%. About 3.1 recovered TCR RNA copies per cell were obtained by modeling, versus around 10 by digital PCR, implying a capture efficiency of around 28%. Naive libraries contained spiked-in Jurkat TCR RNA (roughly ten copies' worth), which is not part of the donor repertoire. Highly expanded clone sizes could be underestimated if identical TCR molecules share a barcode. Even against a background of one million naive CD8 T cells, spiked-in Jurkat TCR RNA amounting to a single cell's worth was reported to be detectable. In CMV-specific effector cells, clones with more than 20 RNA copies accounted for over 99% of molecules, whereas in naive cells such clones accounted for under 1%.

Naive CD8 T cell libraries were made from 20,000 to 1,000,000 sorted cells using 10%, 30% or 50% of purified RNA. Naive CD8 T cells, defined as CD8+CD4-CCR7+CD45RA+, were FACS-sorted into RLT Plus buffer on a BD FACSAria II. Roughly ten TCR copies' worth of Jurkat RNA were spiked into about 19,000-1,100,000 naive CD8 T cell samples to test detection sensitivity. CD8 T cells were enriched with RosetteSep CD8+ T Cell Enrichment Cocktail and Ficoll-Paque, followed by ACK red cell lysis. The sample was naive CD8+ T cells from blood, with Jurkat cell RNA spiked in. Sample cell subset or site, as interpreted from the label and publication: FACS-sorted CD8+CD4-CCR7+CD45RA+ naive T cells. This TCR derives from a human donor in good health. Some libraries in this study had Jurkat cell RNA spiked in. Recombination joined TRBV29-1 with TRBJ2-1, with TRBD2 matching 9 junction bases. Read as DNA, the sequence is TGCAGCGTTGTTATGTCTAGCGGGGCGCCTGTCCATGAGCAGTTCTTC. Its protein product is CSVVMSSGAPVHEQFF.